This T cell receptor beta chain derives from a study of T cell repertoires in cytomegalovirus infection. In the study overall: Indications came from public TCR beta signatures; they pointed to CMV infection and to a matching HLA type. Study-level results: Pooled public TCR beta family frequency picked out CMV carriers with the relevant HLA. HLA-C-restricted CMV-specific TCR beta clonotypes prevailed in the ex vivo response.

TCRdb reanalysed the reads using MiXCR and keeps one entry per CDR3 protein. The sample holds more than 400,000 distinct CDR3 sequences, 26% seen once. This CDR3 spans 15 amino acids. V shed 5 bases, J shed 6 bases, and the junction held 7 bases outside the gene matches. Worth noting for this clonotype: Its specificity is not known.

Sequenced sample: PBMCs. This receptor was obtained from a human donor in good health (CMV status not recorded). Some clones in this sample may be carry-over from other donors' samples. This chain links TRBV12-3 or TRBV12-4 with TRBJ2-3; 11 nucleotides match TRBD2. The CDR3 here is CASSLGLAVEDTQYF. CDR3 DNA: TGTGCCAGCAGTCTGGGACTAGCGGTTGAGGATACGCAGTATTTT.